One and the same sample provided the 13 T cell receptor beta chains below, sequenced in a study of cytomegalovirus exposure and HLA in healthy donors. The data were produced by immunoSEQ multiplex PCR, yet TCRdb's version contains in-frame clones alone and is incomplete. The profile shows 71,000 or so clones, around 94% of them singletons. Sample: PBMCs. These receptor sequences come from a woman aged 18-30 years in good health and CMV-seronegative.

The rearrangement uses TRBV6-5 and TRBJ2-1; 8 bases map to TRBD2. Trimming took 5 bases from V and 7 from J; bases not matched to a gene: 4. The CDR3 runs 13 residues. The V gene's germline CDR1 is MNHEY and CDR2 SVGAGI. The CDR3 sequence is CASSLTGGNEQFF. In nucleotides, the CDR3 is TGTGCCAGCAGTCTCACGGGGGGGAATGAGCAGTTCTTC.

V usage is TRBV2 and J usage is TRBJ1-2; 8 bases are a match to TRBD1. Germline V CDR1 and CDR2: SNHLY, FYNNEI. The CDR3 is 13 residues long. Trimming cost V 8 bases and J 7 bases; bases outside gene matches: 9. The CDR3: CASVRDRQGGYTF. CDR3 bases: TGTGCCAGCGTTCGGGACAGGCAAGGTGGCTACACCTTC.

The rearrangement joins TRBV30 to TRBJ1-5, with a weak D call TRBD1 (6 bases). Trimming took 5 bases from V and 4 from J, leaving 9 bases between them. CDR3 length equals 12 residues. Germline V CDR1 and CDR2: GTSNPN, SVGIG (reference sequence). CDR3 nucleotides: TGTGCCTGGGGACAGTCAAATCAGCCCCAGCATTTT. Its protein is CAWGQSNQPQHF.

This clone was observed once. The sample contains more than one DNA sequence encoding this CDR3. The V call is TRBV2, the J call TRBJ1-6, with D possibly TRBD1 on 5 matching bases. Deletions cut 4 bases from V and 8 bases from J, with 12 bases between. The CDR3 loop spans 14 amino acids. CDR1 SNHLY and CDR2 FYNNEI come from the germline V gene. This CDR3 reads CASSVQGTHSPLHF. The CDR3 DNA reads as TGTGCCAGCAGTGTTCAGGGAACTCATTCACCCCTCCACTTT.

The chain joins TRBV29-1 to TRBJ1-4; TRBD1 might be the D (5 bases). The V end lost 4 bases, the J end lost 5 bases, and 11 bases lay between the germline ends. The germline gives CDR1 SQVTM, CDR2 ANQGSEA. CDR3 size: 13 residues. The CDR3 region has the DNA TGCAGCGTTGCGGGGGGTCGAAATGAAAAACTGTTTTTT. This gives the protein CSVAGGRNEKLFF.

The CDR3 is CASSRAGTASQETQYF. The CDR3 coding sequence is TGTGCCAGCAGCCGAGCAGGGACAGCTAGTCAAGAGACCCAGTACTTC. The J gene is TRBJ2-5, the V gene TRBV7-9; 7 bases are a match to TRBD1. The CDR3 contains 16 residues. V dropped 5 bases and J dropped 2; count of bases not matched to a gene: 11. CDR1 SEHNR and CDR2 FQNEAQ come from the germline V gene (reference sequence). The full variable domain, with the rest looked up from reference TRBV7-9 and TRBJ2-5, is DTGVSQNPRHKITKRGQNVTFRCDPISEHNRLYWYRQTLGQGPEFLTYFQNEAQLEKSRLLSDRFSAERPKGSFSTLEIQRTEQGDSAMYLCASSRAGTASQETQYFGPGTRLLVL.

The chain recombines TRBV6-5 with TRBJ2-1, with TRBD2 as a possible D gene (5 bases). Germline assignment: CDR1 MNHEY and CDR2 SVGAGI. This CDR3 is built from 13 residues. V was trimmed by 2 bases and J by 6 bases, leaving 8 bases between them. The CDR3 loop reads CASSYRTSNEQFF. In nucleotides, the CDR3 is TGTGCCAGCAGTTACCGGACTTCCAATGAGCAGTTCTTC.

The chain has TRBV4-1 and TRBJ1-5; TRBD1 aligns across 10 bases. Germline values: CDR1 MGHRA, CDR2 YSYEKL. The ends lost 3 bases at V and 7 bases at J; junction bases unmatched: 9. This CDR3 is 16 amino acids long. In nucleotides, the CDR3 is TGCGCCAGCAGCCAGATGGGACAGGGGAAAGGACAGCCCCAGCATTTT. It specifies CASSQMGQGKGQPQHF.

The chain has TRBV6-5 and TRBJ2-5; D is possibly TRBD1 (6 bases). The germline V gene has CDR1 MNHEY and CDR2 SVGAGI. The CDR3 has 15 amino acids. The germline V and J ends were trimmed by 4 bases and 4 bases, with 16 bases remaining between them. CDR3 region: CASSWGRGGGETQYF. In DNA form, the CDR3 reads TGTGCCAGCAGTTGGGGCAGGGGTGGTGGAGAGACCCAGTACTTC.

The V gene is TRBV30, the J gene TRBJ2-1; D is perhaps TRBD2 (5 bases). Germline loops: CDR1 GTSNPN, CDR2 SVGIG (reference sequence). The CDR3 has 14 amino acids. The V gene lost 6 bases and the J gene lost 0 bases, with 12 bases spanning the gap. The CDR3 nucleotides are TGTGCCTGCAAGGGCGGGTCCTCCTACAATGAGCAGTTCTTC. Its translation: CACKGGSSYNEQFF.

This clone was counted a few times. The chain carries TRBV5-6 and TRBJ2-5; 9 nucleotides align to TRBD2. The CDR3 contains 16 residues. Germline CDR1 is SGHDT and CDR2 is YYEEEE. Unmatched junction bases numbered 10, after V lost 2 bases and J lost 5 bases. Here the CDR3 reads CASSLWREGLWETQYF. The CDR3 nucleotides are TGTGCCAGCAGCTTATGGCGGGAGGGCCTTTGGGAGACCCAGTACTTC.

This chain connects TRBV5-6 to TRBJ2-1; D gene uncertain. Germline CDR1 is SGHDT and CDR2 is YYEEEE. This CDR3 spans 16 amino acids. V was pared by 0 bases and J by 5 bases, with 15 bases between. The CDR3 sequence: CASSLGTFLTNNEQFF. Here the CDR3 DNA reads TGTGCCAGCAGCTTGGGTACCTTCCTAACTAACAATGAGCAGTTCTTC.

The CDR3 nucleotides are TGTGCCAGCAGTGTGAGGGGCGGGGTAGTGGCTTTCTTT. Its protein product is CASSVRGGVVAFF. V and J are TRBV2 and TRBJ1-1; tentatively, D is TRBD1 (5 bases). Germline values: CDR1 SNHLY, CDR2 FYNNEI. This CDR3 contains 13 residues. V lost 4 bases and J 11 bases, leaving 17 bases between the germline ends.